This T cell receptor beta chain was obtained from a study of naive and memory T cell subsets. Study conclusions and caveats: TCR counts from RNA may reflect activation-linked expression changes. Diversity fell and Gini index rose from naive through CM, EM, EMRA.

V lost 3 bases and J 2 bases, leaving 14 bases between the germline ends. Germline CDR1 and CDR2: MNHNY and SVGAGI (reference sequence). This CDR3 is 15 amino acids long. CMV status came from CD4+ IFNgamma after overnight CMV lysate stimulation. This clonotype occurred a few times. Its antigen remains unidentified. An equimolar mix of two oligonucleotides served as the beta constant-region primer for TRBC1 and TRBC2. The ligated cDNA underwent four PCR rounds using SP2 and nested alpha and beta constant-region primers. TCRdb analysed the UMI-ligation and nested PCR reads with MiXCR anew, one entry per CDR3 protein. The table lists tens of thousands of distinct CDR3 sequences, roughly 14% of them singletons, with 0.9% to 1% in the top ten.

This rearrangement joins TRBV6-6 to TRBJ2-7, with D possibly being TRBD2 (6 bases). Sequences were obtained from central memory CD4+ T cells from blood. This receptor was obtained from a human donor in good health. The CDR3 here is CASSYMGGPTYEQYF. The DNA of the CDR3 is TGTGCCAGCAGTTATATGGGAGGACCGACCTACGAGCAGTACTTC.